Below, one T cell receptor beta chain is given with its context. Its antigen is unknown. These data belong to a study of B cell selection in AIRE deficiency. The study, taken as a whole, reports: Healthy Tconv contained about 35% of shared healthy Treg sequences; only TCRbeta sequenced. CDR3s were shorter in shared Treg sequences, reflecting few non-templated nucleotide insertions. Of a few thousand shared Treg TCRbeta sequences, roughly 33% were healthy-only, approximately 9.9% patient-only.

Sequencing used immunoSEQ multiplex PCR; TCRdb keeps in-frame clones, though not all of them. The sample contains 20,000 to 25,000 clones, approximately 96% of which appear only once. Conventional CD4 T cells were sorted as CD4+CD127+ cells. V was pared by 0 bases and J by 11 bases, with 6 bases of the junction left unmatched. The CDR3 loop spans 14 amino acids. Germline CDR1 and CDR2: SGHDT and YYEEEE. This rearrangement joins TRBV5-6 to TRBJ1-1; TRBD1 matches 11 bases. Material: conventional CD4+ T cells sorted from PBMCs. The TCR originated in a human donor with AIRE deficiency. The CDR3 nucleotides are TGTGCCAGCAGCTTGGCGGGACAGGGGGAGTTTGCTTTCTTT. Translating it yields CASSLAGQGEFAFF.